This paragraph covers one TCR beta chain sequence. This clone occurred many times. The antigen it binds to is not known. The record has no base qualities; no much larger clone is one base away. The method behind the library was PCR. The sequencer was an Illumina HiSeq 4000. The TCR beta-chain CDR3 region of each patient was profiled by high-throughput sequencing. As for the authors' bioinformatics: The researchers built a classifier to tell apart papillary thyroid cancer patients with distant metastasis, based on CDR3 differences among clinicopathological groups. The Shannon index was used to measure repertoire diversity, and the Morisita-Horn index was used to measure how similar tumor and blood repertoires were. Clones were called with MiXCR by TCRdb after fastp trimmed the public reads at Q25, and only in-frame beta chains were retained. The V and J calls shown here were made by TCRdb, not taken from the authors' results. Here the sample has tens of thousands of clones; roughly an eighth occur a single time. The top ten constitute approximately 20% of the sample.

There are 13 amino acids in the CDR3, from cysteine to phenylalanine inclusive. Of the read, only the CDR3 DNA is kept; its 39 bases are in frame from base 1. As encoded in the germline V gene, CDR1 is SQVTM while CDR2 is ANQGSEA. The V and J ends are trimmed by 5 bases and 3 bases, leaving 13 bases between them. The data derive from a study of metastatic and nonmetastatic thyroid tumors (dated by TCRdb to the early 2020s). Concerning the study at large: The researchers compared repertoires between peripheral blood samples and tumor or nodule tissue samples from patients with malignant or benign thyroid disease. Study-wide conclusions, independent of this receptor: In both blood and tumor samples, TCR beta diversity was reported to be significantly higher in malignant tumors than in benign nodules.

No treatment had been received by any patient before thyroid surgery. The study retrospectively analysed patient clinical samples collected from about 2012 to 2019 using T-cell receptor beta sequencing. Here the chain combines TRBV29-1 and TRBJ1-1, with TRBD1 as a weak D call on 5 bases. The sample comprised blood. The source of this sequence is a female donor with papillary thyroid cancer or a benign thyroid nodule (not recorded which). Some clones in this sample may be carry-over from other donors' samples. The CDR3 region: CSVSQGPDTEAFF. The nucleotide sequence reads as follows: TGCAGCGTTTCTCAGGGCCCGGACACTGAAGCTTTCTTT.